This T cell receptor (beta chain) was observed in a study of T cell responses to AZD1222 COVID-19 vaccine. Study details: Pooled samples include second doses given at about 4 or 12 weeks.

V gave up 0 bases and J gave up 3 bases, with 12 bases separating them. From germline, CDR1 is LGHNA and CDR2 YNFKEQ. The CDR3 has 15 amino acids. Measured with immunoSEQ multiplex PCR; TCRdb has only the in-frame clones, and not every one. The sample lists more than 100,000 clones; 80% to 90% were seen once. As for this clone: Its target is unknown.

Overall study results and limits: After two AZD1222 doses, spike-specific TCR breadth and depth rose versus day 0. Clonal diversity may have been underestimated, and the donors were mostly white British, with more females than males.

The chain couples TRBV4-2 to TRBJ2-7; D ambiguous. This sample comprised peripheral blood, obtained on day 0 of AZD1222 vaccination. The receptor's source is an adult in good health. CDR3 nucleotides: TGTGCCAGCAGCCAAGAGATTACCGGGTACTACGAGCAGTACTTC. This sequence encodes CASSQEITGYYEQYF.